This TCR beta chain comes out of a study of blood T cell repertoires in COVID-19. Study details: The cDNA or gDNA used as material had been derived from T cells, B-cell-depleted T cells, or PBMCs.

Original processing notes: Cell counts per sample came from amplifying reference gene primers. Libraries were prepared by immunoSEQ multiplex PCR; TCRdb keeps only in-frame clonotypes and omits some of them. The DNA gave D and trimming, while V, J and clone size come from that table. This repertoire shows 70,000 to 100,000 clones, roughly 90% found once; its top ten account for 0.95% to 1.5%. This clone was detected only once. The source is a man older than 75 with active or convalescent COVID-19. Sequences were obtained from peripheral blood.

This CDR3 reads CASRGTGIFGYTF. In nucleotides, the CDR3 is TGTGCCAGTAGGGGGACAGGCATCTTCGGCTACACCTTC. This chain links TRBV19 with TRBJ1-2, with 8 bases aligning to TRBD1. This CDR3 spans 13 amino acids. The trim removed 6 bases at V and 8 bases at J, leaving 8 bases unmatched. Germline V lookup: CDR1 LNHDA, CDR2 SQIVND (reference sequence).